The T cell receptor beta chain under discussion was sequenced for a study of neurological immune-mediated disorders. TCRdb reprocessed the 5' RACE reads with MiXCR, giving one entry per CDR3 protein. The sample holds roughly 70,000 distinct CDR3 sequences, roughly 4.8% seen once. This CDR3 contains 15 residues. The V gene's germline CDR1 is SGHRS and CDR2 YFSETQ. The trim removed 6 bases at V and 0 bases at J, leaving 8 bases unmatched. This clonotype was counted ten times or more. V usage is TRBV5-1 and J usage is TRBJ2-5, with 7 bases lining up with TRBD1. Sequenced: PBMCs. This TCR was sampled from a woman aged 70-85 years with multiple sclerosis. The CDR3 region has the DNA TGCGCCAGCAAACAGACAGGGTTACACCAAGAGACCCAGTACTTC. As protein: CASKQTGLHQETQYF.